This T cell receptor (beta chain) comes out of a study of beta chain features in type 1 diabetes (dated by TCRdb to the late 2010s). Broadly, across the study: Mean age, gender distribution, total cell number and subset yield did not differ between patients and healthy donors. The study compared TCRB repertoires of sorted circulating CD4+ T cell subsets between recently diagnosed type 1 diabetes patients and matched healthy donors. Whereas all 30 or so donors provided naive and central memory subsets, regulatory and stem cell-like memory subsets were isolated from just 8 patients and roughly 8 healthy donors. A total of roughly 98,000,000 sorted cells were examined across all samples, and RNA yield correlated strongly with the number of cells per subset. What the authors observed across the whole study: A moderate but significant shortening of TCRB CDR3 length was observed in type 1 diabetes patients in all four CD4+ subsets. Because cDNA was sequenced instead of genomic DNA, highly expressing activated cells could be over-represented, though the groups showed no difference in activation or CD3 levels. Because small numbers of individuals were included in the HLA sub-analyses, any influence of HLA type on TCRB rearrangement was left unresolved. Naive, central memory and regulatory TCRB repertoires appeared to be more similar among patients than among healthy donors. Shorter templates might be favored by PCR, yet because patient and control samples were amplified and corrected together, any such skew would affect both groups equally. Patients with type 1 diabetes made fewer insertions and deleted more nucleotides at VDJ recombination sites, implying thymic rearrangement abnormalities.

As concerns this clone: No antigen is known for it. The sample holds no much larger clone one base away, and base qualities are not on file.

A single peripheral blood draw of 90 to 150 mL on average was collected from each donor into heparinised tubes. Using a panel that included CD45RO, CCR7, CD25, CD127, CD95 and CD27, naive, central memory, regulatory and stem cell-like memory CD4+ T cells were sorted on a BD FACSAria II. Every sorted population had a purity above 95%. PBMCs were isolated immediately by Lymphoprep density gradient centrifugation and stained directly without culture. To minimize batch effects, samples were stained and sorted in pairs, one healthy donor with one patient per experiment. The germline V gene (reference sequence) supplies CDR1 GTSNPN and CDR2 SVGIG. Taken from cysteine to phenylalanine, the CDR3 has 13 residues. The read is trimmed to its CDR3 DNA, 39 bases read in frame from base 1. V lost 4 bases and J lost 4 bases; the stretch between them is 14 bases long. The entire amount of isolated RNA was reverse transcribed using the High Capacity cDNA Reverse Transcription Kit, so the sequenced TCRB transcripts were expressed ones. Deep immunoSEQ sequencing was applied to naive, central memory and regulatory T cell samples, giving an average of about 3.6 million total reads per sample. Sorted cells were lysed in RLT buffer and RNA was extracted with DNase-treated RNeasy Micro or Mini kits, depending on cell number. Each cell subset was processed on its own to prevent cross-contamination, while patient and healthy donor samples were processed together. The immunoSEQ multiplex PCR was used to amplify TCRB sequences from cDNA, yielding 87-bp fragments that span the CDR3 region. Sequencing of the amplicons was performed on the Illumina HiSeq platform. As for the original processing: Synthetic template baselines were used to correct PCR bias computationally, reads within Hamming distance 2 were collapsed together, and singletons that could not be merged were discarded. Reads were aligned against IMGT so that V, D and J genes, CDR3 length and insertions or deletions at six rearrangement sites could be assigned. Within each subset, clonotype counts were normalized to the number of sorted cells before true diversity and Gini coefficients were calculated with the tcR R package. The overlap coefficient, calculated on TCRB nucleotide sequences, was used to quantify repertoire sharing. As a proxy for the pre-selection repertoire, out-of-frame TCRB sequences from naive cells were analyzed. The table comes from immuneACCESS by way of TCRdb, which keeps in-frame sequences with V and J called. Part of the clones is missing from these tables; in studies checked, under half for an unresolved V gene and the rest for unknown reasons. The V and J calls and the clone size are those of that table, but D and trimming were determined from the DNA. The sample has roughly 260,000 clones on record, about a tenth of them singletons. Clones ranked in the top ten supply around 0.017% of the sample.

Sequenced material: naive CD4+ T cells from blood. The cell subset or site label corresponds to: true naive CD4+ T cells. Recombination linked TRBV30 to TRBJ2-7; the D gene is perhaps TRBD1, on 6 matching bases. The receptor comes from a young man with type 1 diabetes. The CDR3 region: CAWTRQEKYEQYF. The DNA sequence follows: TGTGCCTGGACCCGACAGGAAAAATACGAGCAGTACTTC.